Detailed here is one T cell receptor (beta chain). Its specificity is unknown. This record belongs to a study of cytomegalovirus exposure and HLA in healthy donors. Study outcomes and limitations: Cytomegalovirus status, reportedly, was diagnosed with high specificity and sensitivity by the classifier. The listing of 150 or so TCR beta chains classed them as cytomegalovirus-associated.

V lost 7 bases, J lost 7 bases, and 23 bases lay in between. Germline-derived CDR1 and CDR2 are SNHLY and FYNNEI. The CDR3 has 15 residues. Separate from the approximately 700-subject first cohort was the approximately 120-subject validation cohort, to which the donors belonged. Sequencing used immunoSEQ multiplex PCR; TCRdb keeps in-frame clones, though not all of them. The repertoire includes about 130,000 clones, over 90% of them detected once, and roughly 1.2% sits in the top ten. The TCR was taken from a woman aged 18-29 years in good health and CMV-seronegative. V and J are TRBV2 and TRBJ2-7; the D gene is possibly TRBD2 (6 bases). The sequenced material came from PBMCs. The CDR3 protein is CASNLQGSGVREQYF. The CDR3 DNA reads TGTGCCAGCAATCTTCAGGGTTCGGGGGTAAGGGAGCAGTACTTC.